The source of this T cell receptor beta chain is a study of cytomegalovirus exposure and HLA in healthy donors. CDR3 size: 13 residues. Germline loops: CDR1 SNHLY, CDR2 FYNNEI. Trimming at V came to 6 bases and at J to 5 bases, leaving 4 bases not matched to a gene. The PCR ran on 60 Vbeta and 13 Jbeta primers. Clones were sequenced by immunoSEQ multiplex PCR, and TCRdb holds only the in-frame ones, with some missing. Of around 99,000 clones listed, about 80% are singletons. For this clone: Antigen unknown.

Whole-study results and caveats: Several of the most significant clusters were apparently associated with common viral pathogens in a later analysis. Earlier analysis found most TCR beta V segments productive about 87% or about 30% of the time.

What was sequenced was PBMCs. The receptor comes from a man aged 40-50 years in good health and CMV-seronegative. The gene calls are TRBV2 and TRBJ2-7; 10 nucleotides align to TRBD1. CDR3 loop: CASSRGTGDEQYF. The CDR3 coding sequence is TGTGCCAGCAGCCGAGGGACAGGGGACGAGCAGTACTTC.